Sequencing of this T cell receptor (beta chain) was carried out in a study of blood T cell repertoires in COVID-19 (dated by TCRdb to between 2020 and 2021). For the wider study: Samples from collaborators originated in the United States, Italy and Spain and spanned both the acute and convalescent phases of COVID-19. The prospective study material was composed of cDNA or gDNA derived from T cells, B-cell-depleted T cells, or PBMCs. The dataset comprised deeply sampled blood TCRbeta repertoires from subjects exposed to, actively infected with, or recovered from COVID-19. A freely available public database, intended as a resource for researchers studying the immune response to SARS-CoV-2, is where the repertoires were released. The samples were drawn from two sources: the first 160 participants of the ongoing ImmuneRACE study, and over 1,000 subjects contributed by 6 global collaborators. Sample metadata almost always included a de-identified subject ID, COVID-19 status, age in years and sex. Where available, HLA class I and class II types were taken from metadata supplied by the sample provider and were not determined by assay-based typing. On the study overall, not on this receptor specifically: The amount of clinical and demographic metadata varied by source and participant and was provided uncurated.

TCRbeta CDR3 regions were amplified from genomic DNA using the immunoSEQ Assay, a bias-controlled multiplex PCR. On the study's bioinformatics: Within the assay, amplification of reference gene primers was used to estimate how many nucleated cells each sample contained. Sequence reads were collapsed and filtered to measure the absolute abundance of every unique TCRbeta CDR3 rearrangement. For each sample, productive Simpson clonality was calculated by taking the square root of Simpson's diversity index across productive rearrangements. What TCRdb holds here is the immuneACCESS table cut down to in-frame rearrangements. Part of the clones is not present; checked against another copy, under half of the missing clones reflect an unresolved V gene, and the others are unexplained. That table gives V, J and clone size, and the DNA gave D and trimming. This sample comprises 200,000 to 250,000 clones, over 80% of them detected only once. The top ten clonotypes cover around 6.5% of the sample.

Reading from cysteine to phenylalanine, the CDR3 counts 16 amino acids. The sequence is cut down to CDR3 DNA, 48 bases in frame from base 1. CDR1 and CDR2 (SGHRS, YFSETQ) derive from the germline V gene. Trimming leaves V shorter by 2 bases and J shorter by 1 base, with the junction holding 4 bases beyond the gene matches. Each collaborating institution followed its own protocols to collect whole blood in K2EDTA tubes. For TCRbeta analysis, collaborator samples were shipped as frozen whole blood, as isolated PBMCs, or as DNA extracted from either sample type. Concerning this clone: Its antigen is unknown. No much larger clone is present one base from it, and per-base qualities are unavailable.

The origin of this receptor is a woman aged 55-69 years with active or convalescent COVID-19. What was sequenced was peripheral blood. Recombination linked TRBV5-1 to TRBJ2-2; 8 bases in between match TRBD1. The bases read TGCGCCAGCAGCTTCACCGGACAGGGGAACACCGGGGAGCTGTTTTTT. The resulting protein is CASSFTGQGNTGELFF.